These 21 T cell receptor beta chains were sequenced from one sample in a study of cytomegalovirus exposure and HLA in healthy donors. The PCR had 60 Vbeta and 13 Jbeta primers. The method was immunoSEQ multiplex PCR; TCRdb's version includes in-frame clones alone and lacks a portion of them. This table has approximately 150,000 clones, about three quarters appearing once. Material: PBMCs. The receptors originated from a man under 40 in good health and CMV-seropositive.

This clone was seen a handful of times. The chain recombines TRBV27 with TRBJ2-2; possibly TRBD1 for D (5 bases). Germline loops: CDR1 MNHEY, CDR2 SMNVEV (reference sequence). V dropped 4 bases and J dropped 4 bases, with 19 bases sitting between them. This CDR3 is 17 amino acids long. The CDR3 bases are TGTGCCAGCAGTTCCTTTAGACAGATGGATAGCACCGGGGAGCTGTTTTTT. Its translation: CASSSFRQMDSTGELFF.

This clone has just a few counts. The gene calls are TRBV7-9 and TRBJ2-1, with 8 nucleotides matching TRBD1. The CDR3 spans 15 residues. V lost 5 bases and J lost 8; bases outside the gene matches: 11. Germline-derived CDR1 and CDR2 are SEHNR and FQNEAQ (reference sequence). As DNA, the CDR3 is TGTGCCAGCAGCCTCCGGACAGGGATAGAGGATGAGCAGTTCTTC. Its protein is CASSLRTGIEDEQFF.

This clone was picked up one time. The V and J genes are TRBV7-8 and TRBJ2-7; 10 bases map to TRBD2. This CDR3 has 13 amino acids. The germline V gene has CDR1 SGHVS and CDR2 FQNEAQ. V lost 3 bases, J lost 5 bases, and 1 base stayed unmatched. CDR3 region: CASSFSGRHEQYF. DNA for the CDR3: TGTGCCAGCAGCTTTAGCGGGAGGCACGAGCAGTACTTC.

CDR3 nucleotide sequence: TGTGCCAGTAACCGACGGGACAGGGGTTGGACTGAAGCTTTCTTT. It encodes CASNRRDRGWTEAFF. The chain joins TRBV19 to TRBJ1-1, with 10 nucleotides matching TRBD1. Unmatched junction bases numbered 10, after V lost 7 bases and J lost 5 bases. The CDR3 covers 15 residues. Germline V gene sequence: CDR1 LNHDA, CDR2 SQIVND (reference sequence).

This chain connects TRBV5-1 to TRBJ2-1; D is ambiguous. Germline V gene lookup returns CDR1 SGHRS and CDR2 YFSETQ. V lost 4 bases to trimming and J lost 8 bases, with 7 bases between them. This CDR3 region has 11 residues. The CDR3 loop is CASSGTDEQFF. In DNA, the CDR3 is TGCGCCAGCAGCGGTACTGATGAGCAGTTCTTC. Full variable domain (outside the CDR3, taken from reference TRBV5-1 and TRBJ2-1): KAGVTQTPRYLIKTRGQQVTLSCSPISGHRSVSWYQQTPGQGLQFLFEYFSETQRNKGNFPGRFSGRQFSNSRSEMNVSTLELGDSALYLCASSGTDEQFFGPGTRLTVL.

This clone has more than one count but fewer than ten. The chain combines TRBV6-5 with TRBJ2-7, with TRBD2 matching 13 bases. J was trimmed by 10 bases and V by 6 bases; bases with no gene match: 12. Germline CDR1 is MNHEY and CDR2 is SVGAGI. This CDR3 comprises 15 residues. CDR3 sequence: CASRPGTSGILPQYF. In nucleotides, the CDR3 is TGTGCCAGCAGACCCGGGACTAGCGGGATCCTCCCCCAGTACTTC.

This chain links TRBV18 with TRBJ2-1; D is undetermined. Trimming cost V 3 bases and J 9 bases, with 9 bases left between them. Germline loops: CDR1 KGHSH, CDR2 LQKENI. This CDR3 comprises 12 residues. The CDR3 loop is CASSPLPVEQFF. The CDR3 coding sequence is TGTGCCAGCTCACCCCTCCCGGTTGAGCAGTTCTTC.

To note about this clone: An end of the junction does not agree with germline; a read error may underlie this. The genes are TRBV7-9 and TRBJ2-2; 10 nucleotides match TRBD2. The CDR3 is 16 amino acids. CDR1 and CDR2 from the germline V gene are SEHNR and FQNEAQ (reference sequence). This chain's CDR3 is CSSSSTGTSELGVVFF. CDR3 coding DNA: TGTTCCAGCAGCTCGACCGGGACTAGCGAGTTGGGGGTGGTGTTTTTT.

This clone was counted a single time. The rearrangement uses TRBV27 and TRBJ2-7; 9 nucleotides line up with TRBD2. The germline V gene encodes CDR1 MNHEY and CDR2 SMNVEV (reference sequence). V was clipped by 0 bases and J by 3 bases; unmatched bases: 6. The CDR3 totals 16 residues. The CDR3 region has the DNA TGTGCCAGCAGTTTATCGAGACCTAGCGGGATCTACGAGCAGTACTTC. Amino acids: CASSLSRPSGIYEQYF.

This sequence joins TRBV5-1 and TRBJ2-2; TRBD1 matches 8 bases. CDR3 length: 15 amino acids. J lost 6 bases, V lost 0 bases, and 4 bases had no gene match. Germline CDR1 SGHRS, CDR2 YFSETQ. CDR3 residues: CASSLAQGVPGELFF. The CDR3 coding sequence is TGCGCCAGCAGCTTGGCACAGGGGGTACCCGGGGAGCTGTTTTTT.

This chain joins TRBV5-4 and TRBJ2-1; possible D gene TRBD2, 5 bases. The CDR3 sequence is 11 residues long. Deletions cut 4 bases from V and 14 bases from J, with 13 bases between. The germline V gene has CDR1 SGHNT and CDR2 YYREEE (reference sequence). In DNA, the CDR3 is TGTGCCAGCAGCACGGGGTCAAGGGAGTTCTTC. Its translation: CASSTGSREFF.

The sample holds a few counts of this clone. V and J are TRBV10-1 and TRBJ1-1; TRBD1 is a possible D gene (5 bases). The germline V gene has CDR1 WNHNN and CDR2 SYGVQD (reference sequence). The ends were cut back, 2 bases at V and 6 bases at J, with 16 bases in the middle. The CDR3 length is 15 residues. CDR3 protein: CASSEGGAVEPEAFF. In DNA form, the CDR3 reads TGCGCCAGCAGTGAGGGTGGGGCAGTAGAGCCTGAAGCTTTCTTT.

This clone is a singleton in its sample. The chain combines TRBV2 with TRBJ2-3; 12 bases agree with TRBD2. The junction had 3 bases not matched to a gene; V was cut back by 7 bases and J by 7 bases. CDR1 and CDR2 from the germline V gene are SNHLY and FYNNEI. The CDR3 is made up of 13 amino acids. CDR3 DNA: TGTGCCAGCACTAGCGGGAGGGAGAATACGCAGTATTTT. Amino acid sequence: CASTSGRENTQYF.

This clone was observed a few times. This chain links TRBV30 with TRBJ1-4; D is unclear. The CDR3 covers 11 residues. V was pared by 2 bases and J by 5 bases, with 3 bases between. Germline loops: CDR1 GTSNPN, CDR2 SVGIG (reference sequence). The CDR3 coding sequence is TGTGCCTGGAGTACAAATGAAAAACTGTTTTTT. Translation gives CAWSTNEKLFF. Based on the CDR3 plus reference TRBV30 and TRBJ1-4, the full variable domain is SQTIHQWPATLVQPVGSPLSLECTVEGTSNPNLYWYRQAAGRGLQLLFYSVGIGQISSEVPQNLSASRPQDRQFILSSKKLLLSDSGFYLCAWSTNEKLFFGSGTQLSVL.

The J gene is TRBJ1-2, the V gene TRBV13; D perhaps matches TRBD1 (5 bases). The CDR3 runs to 16 residues. Trimming removed 2 bases at V and 1 base at J, with 14 bases between. The germline gives CDR1 PRHDT, CDR2 FYEKMQ (reference sequence). The DNA of the CDR3 is TGTGCCAGCAGCTTAAAGACGCAGGGAATTAACTATGGCTACACCTTC. As protein: CASSLKTQGINYGYTF.

This clone has only a few counts. J is TRBJ1-4 and V is TRBV7-8, with D tentatively TRBD1 (5 bases). Trimming shortened V by 6 bases and J by 7 bases, and 18 bases separated the two germline ends. Germline V gene data show CDR1 as SGHVS and CDR2 as FQNEAQ. CDR3 length: 15 residues. CDR3 DNA sequence: TGTGCCAGCAGGCAGGGTCAGTCGCATGGTGAAAAACTGTTTTTT. Its translation: CASRQGQSHGEKLFF.

The chain carries TRBV12-2 and TRBJ2-7; TRBD2 reflects the table's D call only, with no check against the DNA. TRBV12-2 is annotated as a pseudogene. The CDR3 consists of 18 residues. The CDR3 sequence is CASRDSGTSGRAGYEQYF. CDR3 DNA sequence: TGTGCAAGTCGCGACTCCGGGACTAGCGGGAGGGCCGGCTACGAGCAGTACTTC.

The chain couples TRBV6-5 to TRBJ2-5; 7 bases line up with TRBD2. The J call may be in error: the DNA end matches TRBJ2-7 better. This CDR3 contains 14 residues. In germline, CDR1 is MNHEY, CDR2 SVGAGI. CDR3 loop: CASSFGTKYYEQYF. The DNA of the CDR3 is TGTGCCAGCAGTTTTGGGACTAAATACTACGAGCAGTACTTC.

This clone appeared a single time. In nucleotides, the CDR3 is TGTGCCAGCAGCTTGTTCACGGGGGAAGAGACCCAGTACTTC. It specifies CASSLFTGEETQYF. The chain links TRBV7-2 to TRBJ2-5; the D gene is possibly TRBD2 (6 bases). Germline CDR1 and CDR2: SGHTA and FQGNSA. The CDR3 loop spans 14 amino acids. Trimming removed 3 bases at V and 3 bases at J, with 11 bases between.

The rearrangement links TRBV2 to TRBJ1-2; 8 bases map to TRBD1. The CDR3 spans 17 residues. Germline CDR1 reads SNHLY; CDR2 reads FYNNEI. With V trimmed by 2 bases and J by 7 bases, 15 bases remained unmatched. This CDR3 reads CASSELGPGGNPGGYTF. The CDR3, as DNA: TGTGCCAGCAGTGAACTTGGGCCAGGGGGCAATCCGGGTGGCTACACCTTC.

V gene TRBV5-1 combines with J gene TRBJ1-1; D is ambiguous. The CDR3 sequence is 13 residues long. CDR1 is SGHRS and CDR2 is YFSETQ in the germline V gene. The ends were cut back, 3 bases at V and 5 bases at J, with 11 bases in the middle. The CDR3 spells CASSSDGLTEAFF. The CDR3 region has the DNA TGCGCCAGCAGCTCAGATGGGCTGACTGAAGCTTTCTTT.